The 3 T cell receptor beta chains below were found in one sample sequenced in a study of blood T cell repertoires in COVID-19. Sequenced by immunoSEQ multiplex PCR; TCRdb stores in-frame clones only, minus some. The sample records approximately 230,000 clones, approximately 84% being singletons. The sample consisted of PBMCs or T cells enriched from blood (not recorded which). These receptors were collected from a man between 35 and 55 years old who had recovered from COVID-19.

V usage is TRBV10-3 and J usage is TRBJ2-3; 9 bases match TRBD2. The CDR3 has 16 residues. In germline, CDR1 is ENHRY, CDR2 SYGVKD. Trimming took 3 bases from V and 2 from J; bases not matched to a gene: 6. The CDR3 loop is CAISDIGGGVTDTQYF. In nucleotides, the CDR3 is TGTGCCATCAGTGACATCGGCGGGGGGGTCACAGATACGCAGTATTTT.

The chain combines TRBV5-4 with TRBJ2-7; D is possibly TRBD2 (6 bases). The length of the CDR3 is 16 residues. The ends were cut back, 3 bases at V and 3 bases at J, with 19 bases in the middle. The V gene's germline CDR1 is SGHNT and CDR2 YYREEE (reference sequence). CDR3 sequence reads: CASSSLGTQTIYEQYF. The CDR3 nucleotides are TGTGCCAGCAGCTCCCTCGGGACTCAAACAATCTACGAGCAGTACTTC.

The V gene is TRBV5-6, the J gene TRBJ1-2; D not certain. Germline V CDR1 and CDR2: SGHDT, YYEEEE. V was trimmed by 0 bases and J by 1 base, leaving 10 bases between them. CDR3 size: 15 residues. The CDR3 sequence: CASSLARAINYGYTF. The CDR3 DNA sequence: TGTGCCAGCAGCTTGGCGCGGGCGATTAACTATGGCTACACCTTC.